Each of the 9 T cell receptor beta chains below was sequenced from the same sample in a study of T cell repertoires in cytomegalovirus infection. These TCRs' antigens remain unknown. MiXCR, applied by TCRdb to the reads, yields one record per CDR3 protein. The sample holds some 700,000 distinct CDR3 sequences, roughly 30% seen once. The source was cultured PBMCs, collected from culture after CMV antigen stimulation. The receptors were sampled from a human donor in good health (CMV status not recorded). Some clones in this sample may be carry-over from other donors' samples.

The J gene is TRBJ2-2, the V gene TRBV11-2; no reliable D call. V gave up 1 base and J gave up 0 bases, with 15 bases separating them. CDR1 and CDR2 (germline): SGHAT, FQNNGV. The CDR3 sequence is 18 residues long. This chain's CDR3 is CASSLGDEAISNTGELFF. CDR3 DNA sequence: TGTGCCAGCAGCTTAGGAGATGAGGCAATATCGAACACCGGGGAGCTGTTTTTT.

This chain connects TRBV28 to TRBJ1-2; D unclear. Germline CDR1 MDHEN, CDR2 SYDVKM. Trimming took off 3 bases at V and 0 bases at J, with 17 bases between the two ends. This CDR3 has 17 residues. In DNA, the CDR3 is TGTGCCAGCAGTTTGGGTCAGCCTTATAACTCTAACTATGGCTACACCTTC. This encodes CASSLGQPYNSNYGYTF.

This clonotype was seen a handful of times. The rearrangement joins TRBV7-6 to TRBJ2-2; D tentatively fits TRBD1 or TRBD2 (5 bases each). Per germline, CDR1 SGHVS and CDR2 FNYEAQ. The CDR3 is 14 amino acids. Trimming took off 3 bases at V and 4 bases at J, with 9 bases between the two ends. CDR3 sequence: CASSFRDATGELFF. The CDR3 DNA is TGTGCCAGCAGCTTCCGGGACGCCACCGGGGAGCTGTTTTTT. Using reference TRBV7-6 and TRBJ2-2 for the parts outside the CDR3, the full variable domain is GAGVSQSPRYKVTKRGQDVALRCDPISGHVSLYWYRQALGQGPEFLTYFNYEAQQDKSGLPNDRFSAERPEGSISTLTIQRTEQRDSAMYRCASSFRDATGELFFGEGSRLTVL.

The genes are TRBV7-8 and TRBJ2-1; D perhaps matches TRBD2 (5 bases). CDR1 is SGHVS, CDR2 FQNEAQ, per germline. The CDR3 is 15 amino acids. The V and J ends lost 1 base and 8 bases respectively, with 15 bases between them. The CDR3 DNA reads TGTGCCAGCAGCTTAGGAGTGGAGGTCTGGGATGAGCAGTTCTTC. It yields the protein CASSLGVEVWDEQFF.

The sample holds many counts of this clonotype. The rearrangement links TRBV7-9 to TRBJ2-1, with D possibly TRBD1 on 6 matching bases. The CDR3 contains 15 residues. Trimming removed 5 bases from V and 4 bases from J, with 15 bases in between. CDR1 and CDR2 from the germline V gene are SEHNR and FQNEAQ (reference sequence). CDR3 region: CASSPEGTQYNEQFF. CDR3 nucleotide sequence: TGTGCCAGCAGCCCAGAGGGGACACAATACAATGAGCAGTTCTTC.

The chain recombines TRBV19 with TRBJ1-6; D not certain. In germline, CDR1 is LNHDA, CDR2 SQIVND (reference sequence). The CDR3 totals 15 residues. The V end lost 6 bases, the J end lost 3 bases, and 12 bases lay between the germline ends. This CDR3 is CASREASLYNSPLHF. The DNA of the CDR3 is TGTGCCAGTAGGGAGGCCAGCCTCTATAATTCACCCCTCCACTTT.

The chain couples TRBV6-2 or TRBV6-3 to TRBJ2-7, with a weak D call TRBD2 (7 bases). Germline V gene data show CDR1 as MNHEY and CDR2 as SVGEGT. This CDR3 is 18 amino acids long. V was shortened by 0 bases and J by 3 bases, with 21 bases between the two germline ends. The CDR3 sequence is CASSYSIRQAGDFYEQYF. In DNA form, the CDR3 reads TGTGCCAGCAGTTACTCGATAAGACAGGCGGGAGACTTCTACGAGCAGTACTTC.

The V call is TRBV6-6, the J call TRBJ1-5; D gene unclear. From germline, CDR1 is MNHNY and CDR2 SVGAGI (reference sequence). The ends were cut back, 2 bases at V and 6 bases at J, with 8 bases in the middle. The length of the CDR3 is 13 residues. In DNA, the CDR3 is TGTGCCAGCAGTTACAGTTTCGGTCAGCCCCAGCATTTT. This encodes CASSYSFGQPQHF.

The chain employs TRBV7-2 and TRBJ2-7, with TRBD1 identical over 9 bases. Looked up from germline, CDR1 is SGHTA and CDR2 is FQGNSA. The V segment lost 5 bases and the J segment 5 bases; nucleotides outside the gene matches: 7. This CDR3 contains 14 residues. The DNA for the CDR3 is TGTGCCAGCAGCCGCCGGGACAGGGTTCACGAGCAGTACTTC. It codes for CASSRRDRVHEQYF.